This TCR beta chain was captured by sequencing in a study of blood T cell repertoires in COVID-19. On the study more broadly: The United States, Italy and Spain provided the acute and convalescent COVID-19 samples.

Per the germline V gene, CDR1 is SGHAT and CDR2 is FQNNGV. The CDR3 spans 17 residues. The V and J ends lost 5 bases and 2 bases, in that order; junction bases with no gene match: 13. Some clones are missing from TCRdb's copy, which holds only in-frame ones; the method was immunoSEQ multiplex PCR. The table lists 150,000 to 170,000 clones, around 84% of them singletons. Recruitment covered 20 to 25 US areas and drew participants whose ages spanned roughly 18 to 100 years. Each participant's cohort was designated according to participant-reported clinical history. The chain is built from TRBV11-2 and TRBJ2-3; 7 nucleotides line up with TRBD2. The clonotype comes from a man between 45 and 60 years old who had recovered from COVID-19. The sample taken for sequencing was PBMCs or T cells enriched from blood (not recorded which). CDR3 amino acids: CASSEGAWGGDTDTQYF. In nucleotides, the CDR3 is TGTGCCAGCAGCGAAGGGGCCTGGGGGGGTGACACAGATACGCAGTATTTT.